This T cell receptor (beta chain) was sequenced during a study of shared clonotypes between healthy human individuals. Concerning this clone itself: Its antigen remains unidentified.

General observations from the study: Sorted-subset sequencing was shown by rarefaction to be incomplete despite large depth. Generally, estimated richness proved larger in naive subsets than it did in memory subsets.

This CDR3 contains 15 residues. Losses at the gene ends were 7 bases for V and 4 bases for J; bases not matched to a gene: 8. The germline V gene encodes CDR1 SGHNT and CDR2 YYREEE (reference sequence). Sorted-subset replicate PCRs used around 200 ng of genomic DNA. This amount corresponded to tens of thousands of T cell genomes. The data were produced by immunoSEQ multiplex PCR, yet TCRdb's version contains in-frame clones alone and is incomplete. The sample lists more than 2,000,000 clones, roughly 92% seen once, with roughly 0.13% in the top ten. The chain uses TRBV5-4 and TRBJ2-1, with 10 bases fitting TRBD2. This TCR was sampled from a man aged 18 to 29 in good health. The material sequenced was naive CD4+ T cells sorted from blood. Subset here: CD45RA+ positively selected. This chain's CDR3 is CASLVTSGTYNEQFF. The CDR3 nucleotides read TGTGCCAGCCTGGTCACTAGCGGGACGTACAATGAGCAGTTCTTC.